This is a list of T cell receptor beta chains from one sample in a study of TIL therapy for anti-PD-1-resistant metastatic lung cancer. The protocol was immunoSEQ multiplex PCR, while the TCRdb copy is restricted to in-frame clones and leaves out a portion. The table records about 50,000 clones, 65% to 80% of them present only once. Source: tumor tissue, taken at baseline. The receptors originated from a person aged 25-85 years with non-small cell lung cancer. CDR3s include the opening cysteine and the closing phenylalanine or tryptophan. A D gene is named only where the DNA matches it firmly. The size of a clone is reported for some rows only, either as once, few or many, or as a class for expanded clones.

length	D	J	V	size	DNA	CDR3
14	.	TRBJ2-5	TRBV6-5	.	TGTGCCAGCCTAGAGCGGGCTGTTCGAGAGACCCAGTACTTC	CASLERAVRETQYF
13	.	TRBJ1-1	TRBV4-3	.	TGCGCCAGCAGCCGTTGGACAGACACTGAAGCTTTCTTT	CASSRWTDTEAFF
16	.	TRBJ2-5	TRBV7-9	.	TGTGCCAGCAGCTTATTTAGGGGAAAGTACCAAGAGACCCAGTACTTC	CASSLFRGKYQETQYF
16	.	TRBJ1-3	TRBV9	.	TGTGCCAGCAGCGCCTCCGTCGGGGTGCGAGGAAACACCATATATTTT	CASSASVGVRGNTIYF
16	.	TRBJ2-3	TRBV19	.	TGTGCCAGTAGTATAACTCCAGACAGGCCCACAGATACGCAGTATTTT	CASSITPDRPTDTQYF
13	TRBD2	TRBJ2-7	TRBV27	.	TGTGCCAGCAGATGGACTAGCGGCCACGAGCAGTACTTC	CASRWTSGHEQYF
12	TRBD1	TRBJ2-7	TRBV30	few	TGTGCCTGGAGCGACAGGGGGAGTAAGCAGTACTTC	CAWSDRGSKQYF
15	TRBD2	TRBJ2-7	TRBV19	.	TGTGCCAGTAGTAGGGGACTAGCGGTGACCTACGAGCAGTACTTC	CASSRGLAVTYEQYF
17	.	TRBJ2-7	TRBV19	few	TGTGCCAGTAGTACGACCCCCTACGGAAAGGTTTCCTACGAGCAGTACTTC	CASSTTPYGKVSYEQYF
16	TRBD1	TRBJ1-5	TRBV28	.	TGTGCCAGCAGTCAGACAGGGGTCGCACGCAATCAGCCCCAGCATTTT	CASSQTGVARNQPQHF
16	.	TRBJ1-1	TRBV6-5	.	TGTGCCAGCAGTTTTATCGGAGCCGGGATAAACACTGAAGCTTTCTTT	CASSFIGAGINTEAFF
12	.	TRBJ2-1	TRBV6-5	once	TGTGCCAGCAGTCACCTCGCCAATGAGCAGTTCTTC	CASSHLANEQFF
17	.	TRBJ2-3	TRBV19	.	TGTGCCAGTAGTATGGGTTCATCGGGGAGGAACACAGATACGCAGTATTTT	CASSMGSSGRNTDTQYF
14	TRBD1	TRBJ1-1	TRBV29-1	.	TGCAGCTACATAGGGGGCGAAGAGAACACTGAAGCTTTCTTT	CSYIGGEENTEAFF
15	TRBD2	TRBJ2-7	TRBV5-4	.	TGTGCCAGCAGCTTGGAAGGGACTAGCGGCTACGAGCAGTACTTC	CASSLEGTSGYEQYF
14	.	TRBJ1-6	TRBV21-1	.	TGTGCCAGCAGGGCGACAGGGGATAATTCACCCCTCCACTTT	CASRATGDNSPLHF
14	.	TRBJ1-2	TRBV30	once	TGTGCCTGGAGAGGCCCGACAAGAAACTATGGCTACACCTTC	CAWRGPTRNYGYTF
18	.	TRBJ1-2	TRBV5-1	.	TGCGCCAGCAGCTTGGCAGCAGGGGCCGGGGCCCTATACTATGGCTACACCTTC	CASSLAAGAGALYYGYTF
15	.	TRBJ1-1	TRBV18	many	TGTGCCAGCTCACCGCTGGAGGGACTGAGGACTGAAGCTTTCTTT	CASSPLEGLRTEAFF
16	TRBD1	TRBJ1-6	TRBV2	.	TGTGCCAGCGGAAGGACAGGAGGGTCCTATAATTCACCCCTCCACTTT	CASGRTGGSYNSPLHF
12	.	TRBJ2-5	TRBV29-1	.	TGCAGCGTTTCAGGATACCAAGAGACCCAGTACTTC	CSVSGYQETQYF
15	.	TRBJ1-6	TRBV7-3	.	TGTGCCAGCAGCTTAACTGGGACGTTAAATTCACCCCTCCACTTT	CASSLTGTLNSPLHF
13	.	TRBJ1-4	TRBV5-4	few	TGTGCCAGCAGTCCACAGGGTAATGAAAAACTGTTTTTT	CASSPQGNEKLFF
16	.	TRBJ1-5	TRBV6-1	.	TGTGCCAGCAGTGAAGGGTTGGTTTCCAGCAATCAGCCCCAGCATTTT	CASSEGLVSSNQPQHF
14	TRBD2	TRBJ2-7	TRBV30	.	TGTGCCTGGAAATCTAGCGGGATTTCCTACGAGCAGTACTTC	CAWKSSGISYEQYF
15	TRBD2	TRBJ2-3	TRBV30	.	TGTGCCTGGAGTGTACGGCGGGAGGGCACCGATACGCAGTATTTT	CAWSVRREGTDTQYF
14	TRBD1	TRBJ1-4	TRBV7-2	.	TGTGCCAGCAGGGGACAGTCCCTTAATGAAAAACTGTTTTTT	CASRGQSLNEKLFF
15	TRBD2	TRBJ2-1	TRBV9	.	TGTGCCAGCAGCGTACTAGCGGGATTCTACAATGAGCAGTTCTTC	CASSVLAGFYNEQFF
12	.	TRBJ2-3	TRBV9	.	TGTGCCAGCAGCGACTACACAGATACGCAGTATTTT	CASSDYTDTQYF
17	.	TRBJ2-1	TRBV7-8	.	TGTGCCAGCAGCTCCCTTGGGGGGGGCCACTCCTACAATGAGCAGTTCTTC	CASSSLGGGHSYNEQFF
13	TRBD1	TRBJ2-3	TRBV29-1	.	TGCAGCGTGGCGGACAGGGGCACAGATACGCAGTATTTT	CSVADRGTDTQYF
14	.	TRBJ1-5	TRBV28	few	TGTGCCACCTATGAGAGGCAGCCCAATCAGCCCCAGCATTTT	CATYERQPNQPQHF
12	TRBD1	TRBJ1-2	TRBV19	few	TGTGCCACCCTGGGACAGGGAGGCGGCTACACCTTC	CATLGQGGGYTF
16	.	TRBJ2-1	TRBV5-4	.	TGTGCCAGCAGCTTGAGGTTCCCCAGCTTCTACAATGAGCAGTTCTTC	CASSLRFPSFYNEQFF
15	.	TRBJ1-1	TRBV5-4	.	TGTGCCAGCAGCGCCGGCAGGCCCATGAACACTGAAGCTTTCTTT	CASSAGRPMNTEAFF
12	.	TRBJ2-7	TRBV11-2	.	TGTGCCAGCAGCTTAGGGTCCTACGAGCAGTACTTC	CASSLGSYEQYF
15	.	TRBJ2-1	TRBV5-1	.	TGCGCCAGCAGCTTCGGGGGTAGCTCCTACAATGAGCAGTTCTTC	CASSFGGSSYNEQFF
19	.	TRBJ1-6	TRBV5-1	.	TGCGCCAGCAGCTTGGCCCTGGGAGGGGCTAGCTCCTATAATTCACCCCTCCACTTT	CASSLALGGASSYNSPLHF
15	TRBD1	TRBJ2-5	TRBV6-6	few	TGTGCCAGCAGTTACGGGCAGGGGGTCGCAGAGACCCAGTACTTC	CASSYGQGVAETQYF
16	.	TRBJ1-6	TRBV15	once	TGTGCCACCAGCAGAGATCGTAAGAGCTATAATTCACCCCTCCACTTT	CATSRDRKSYNSPLHF
13	.	TRBJ2-2	TRBV5-1	.	TGCGCCAGCAGCCCCGGGCCTACCGGGGAGCTGTTTTTT	CASSPGPTGELFF
14	.	TRBJ2-1	TRBV27	.	TGTGCCAGCAGCCCCCTGACAGCTTACAATGAGCAGTTCTTC	CASSPLTAYNEQFF
15	.	TRBJ2-5	TRBV7-9	.	TGTGCCAGCAGCCCAAGACAGGTGCAAAAGGAGACCCAGTACTTC	CASSPRQVQKETQYF
14	TRBD1	TRBJ2-2	TRBV25-1	.	TGTGCCAGCAGGGGACAGGTGAACACCGGGGAGCTGTTTTTT	CASRGQVNTGELFF
14	TRBD1	TRBJ2-7	TRBV6-5	.	TGTGCCAGCAGCAGACAGGGTAGCAACTACGAGCAGTACTTC	CASSRQGSNYEQYF
14	TRBD1	TRBJ1-1	TRBV6-5	.	TGTGCCAGCAGTTCCCGGGACAGGGGCACTGAAGCTTTCTTT	CASSSRDRGTEAFF
14	TRBD1	TRBJ1-1	TRBV5-8	.	TGTGCCAGCAGCTTACCAGTCCAGGGGGCTGAAGCTTTCTTT	CASSLPVQGAEAFF
11	.	TRBJ2-5	TRBV7-2	.	TGTGCCAGCAGCACCTGGGAGACCCAGTACTTC	CASSTWETQYF
15	.	TRBJ2-7	TRBV19	.	TGTGCCAGTAGTATAGGGGGGAGAATATCCTACGAGCAGTACTTC	CASSIGGRISYEQYF
14	.	TRBJ2-7	TRBV6-5	.	TGTGCCAGCACCCCATGGGGGGGGCTAAGCGAGCAGTACTTC	CASTPWGGLSEQYF
13	.	TRBJ2-7	TRBV13	.	TGTGCCAGCAGCTCCCGGGACTTCTACGAGCAGTACTTC	CASSSRDFYEQYF